This TCR beta chain was recovered during a study of blood T cell repertoires in COVID-19. The CDR3 covers 13 residues. Germline lookup yields CDR1 LNHDA and CDR2 SQIVND (reference sequence). Trimming removed 7 bases at V and 13 bases at J, with 20 bases between. This clone was seen only once. The protocol was immunoSEQ multiplex PCR, while the TCRdb copy is restricted to in-frame clones and leaves out a portion. Seen here are roughly 99,000 clones, 70% to 90% observed once, and the top ten hold 6.8%. Sequencing was carried out using peripheral blood. The TCR comes from a man aged 45-65 years with active or convalescent COVID-19. V and J are TRBV19 and TRBJ2-4; D uncertain. CDR3 loop: CASTQEPGLTQYF. The CDR3 DNA is TGTGCCAGTACCCAAGAACCGGGTCTCACACAGTACTTC.